Listed below are T cell receptor beta chains from one sample, sequenced in a study of cytomegalovirus exposure and HLA in healthy donors. TCRdb's copy holds only in-frame clones and misses some; the assay was immunoSEQ multiplex PCR. The table has 130,000 to 150,000 clones, more than 75% seen once. Material for sequencing was PBMCs. Source of these receptors: a female donor in good health and CMV-seronegative. Both conserved end residues are part of each CDR3. The D gene is left open where the match is weak. Expanded clones are given a class, and other clones once, few, many or no size at all.

V gene	J gene	D gene	clone size	CDR3 protein	CDR3 DNA
TRBV5-1	TRBJ2-6	TRBD1	.	CASSLAPGTGKSGANVLTF	TGCGCCAGCAGCTTGGCACCCGGGACAGGAAAATCTGGGGCCAACGTCCTGACTTTC
TRBV19	TRBJ1-1	TRBD1	few	CASSIEGQGEAFF	TGTGCCAGTAGTATAGAGGGACAGGGTGAAGCTTTCTTT
TRBV15	TRBJ1-5	.	.	CATSTKLNQPQHF	TGTGCCACCAGCACGAAGCTCAATCAGCCCCAGCATTTT
TRBV5-4	TRBJ2-1	.	.	CARRDPSNEQFF	TGTGCCCGCCGAGATCCAAGCAATGAGCAGTTCTTC
TRBV27	TRBJ2-7	TRBD1	once	CASSLTGVGYEQYF	TGTGCCAGCAGTTTGACAGGGGTCGGCTACGAGCAGTACTTC
TRBV30	TRBJ1-1	.	once	CAWSAVIQGSTEAFF	TGTGCCTGGAGTGCCGTCATACAGGGAAGCACTGAAGCTTTCTTT
TRBV28	TRBJ2-5	TRBD2	.	CASSFWASGQETQYF	TGTGCCAGCAGTTTTTGGGCTAGCGGCCAAGAGACCCAGTACTTC
TRBV6-6	TRBJ2-7	.	.	CASSYSRTTYEQYF	TGTGCCAGCAGTTACTCGCGGACTACCTACGAGCAGTACTTC
TRBV5-1	TRBJ1-2	.	few	CASGRGDTDNYGYTF	TGCGCCAGCGGTCGTGGGGACACCGATAACTATGGCTACACCTTC
TRBV10-2	TRBJ1-1	.	.	CATQPGLGGTEAFF	TGCGCCACCCAGCCAGGGTTAGGTGGCACTGAAGCTTTCTTT
TRBV28	TRBJ2-2	TRBD2	.	CASSLTSGNTGELFF	TGTGCCAGCAGTTTGACTAGCGGGAACACCGGGGAGCTGTTTTTT
TRBV5-1	TRBJ2-5	.	.	CASRGILGGETQYF	TGCGCCAGCAGAGGAATACTTGGGGGGGAGACCCAGTACTTC
TRBV6-1	TRBJ1-4	.	.	CASSEMGHYNEKLFF	TGTGCCAGCAGTGAAATGGGACACTATAATGAAAAACTGTTTTTT
TRBV9	TRBJ1-3	TRBD1	.	CASSPGTGGGNTIYF	TGTGCCAGCAGCCCTGGGACAGGGGGGGGAAACACCATATATTTT
TRBV9	TRBJ2-7	.	.	CASSVASVSYEQYF	TGTGCCAGCAGCGTAGCTTCCGTATCCTACGAGCAGTACTTC
TRBV2	TRBJ2-5	TRBD2	.	CASNPGLAGSQETQYF	TGTGCCAGCAACCCCGGGCTAGCGGGGAGTCAAGAGACCCAGTACTTC
TRBV28	TRBJ2-3	.	.	CASSLVFRVGDTQYF	TGTGCCAGCAGTTTAGTGTTCCGGGTTGGAGATACGCAGTATTTT
TRBV5-6	TRBJ2-7	.	once	CASSFRGGYEQYF	TGTGCCAGCAGCTTCAGGGGTGGCTACGAGCAGTACTTC
TRBV30	TRBJ2-3	TRBD2	.	CAWRSGGTHTQYF	TGTGCCTGGAGAAGCGGGGGGACTCATACGCAGTATTTT
TRBV7-2	TRBJ1-1	.	.	CASSSWGKGTEAFF	TGTGCCAGCAGCTCCTGGGGCAAAGGGACTGAAGCTTTCTTT
TRBV6-5	TRBJ1-2	.	.	CASSYGADYGYTF	TGTGCCAGCAGTTATGGGGCAGACTATGGCTACACCTTC
TRBV5-4	TRBJ2-3	TRBD2	.	CASSFTSGNTDTQYF	TGTGCCAGCAGTTTTACTAGCGGAAACACAGATACGCAGTATTTT
TRBV11-2	TRBJ2-7	.	.	CASSPLPFPSSYEQYF	TGTGCCAGCAGCCCCTTACCCTTTCCTAGCTCCTACGAGCAGTACTTC
TRBV27	TRBJ1-4	.	.	CASSFTGTNEKLFF	TGTGCCAGCAGTTTCACAGGAACTAATGAAAAACTGTTTTTT
TRBV19	TRBJ2-1	TRBD2	.	CASSITSGRARPNEQFF	TGTGCCAGTAGTATCACTAGCGGGAGGGCGAGACCAAATGAGCAGTTCTTC
TRBV19	TRBJ2-1	.	.	CASSIGQGVGNEQFF	TGTGCCAGTAGTATAGGTCAAGGGGTAGGCAATGAGCAGTTCTTC
TRBV10-1	TRBJ2-3	TRBD2	few	CASSGTSGSRADTQYF	TGCGCCAGCAGTGGGACTAGCGGGAGTCGAGCAGATACGCAGTATTTT
TRBV6-1	TRBJ1-1	.	.	CASSESGLGEAFF	TGTGCCAGCAGTGAAAGCGGGTTGGGTGAAGCTTTCTTT
TRBV6-5	TRBJ1-2	TRBD1	few	CASSTGDGYTF	TGTGCCAGCAGTACAGGGGACGGCTACACCTTC
TRBV19	TRBJ2-5	.	.	CASSDSQGLETQYF	TGTGCCAGTAGTGATTCACAGGGTCTGGAGACCCAGTACTTC
TRBV6-6	TRBJ1-4	.	.	CASSPSGGGIEKLFF	TGTGCCAGCAGTCCCTCGGGAGGGGGTATCGAAAAACTGTTTTTT
TRBV19	TRBJ1-2	.	.	CASSIHDGRVSDGYTF	TGTGCCAGTAGTATCCACGACGGCCGGGTTTCTGATGGCTACACCTTC
TRBV9	TRBJ2-7	.	.	CASSVDQGTYEQYF	TGTGCCAGCAGCGTAGACCAGGGGACCTACGAGCAGTACTTC
TRBV6-5	TRBJ2-7	.	.	CASSRAEGYEQYF	TGTGCCAGCAGCAGAGCGGAGGGCTACGAGCAGTACTTC
TRBV6-5	TRBJ2-7	TRBD1	.	CASSSTGTGTKEQYF	TGTGCCAGCAGTTCCACCGGGACAGGGACGAAGGAGCAGTACTTC
TRBV5-1	TRBJ2-5	TRBD2	.	CASSSLARGGRRETQYF	TGCGCCAGCAGCTCCTTAGCGCGGGGGGGTAGGCGAGAGACCCAGTACTTC
TRBV5-1	TRBJ1-6	.	few	CASSPRLSNSPLHF	TGCGCCAGCAGCCCCAGGTTGAGTAATTCACCCCTCCACTTT
TRBV28	TRBJ2-3	.	.	CASSFDSLNTQYF	TGTGCCAGCAGTTTTGACTCGTTAAATACGCAGTATTTT
TRBV27	TRBJ1-5	.	few	CASSSSSGVSNQPQHF	TGTGCCAGCAGTTCCTCTAGCGGGGTTAGCAATCAGCCCCAGCATTTT
TRBV28	TRBJ1-2	TRBD1	.	CASSSPGTGVYGYTF	TGTGCCAGCAGCTCCCCCGGGACAGGGGTCTATGGCTACACCTTC
TRBV6-6	TRBJ2-2	TRBD2	.	CASTSGGGAGELFF	TGTGCCAGTACTAGCGGGGGTGGGGCCGGGGAGCTGTTTTTT
TRBV6-6	TRBJ1-1	TRBD1	.	CASSRGTAEAFF	TGTGCCAGCAGTAGAGGGACAGCTGAAGCTTTCTTT
TRBV7-2	TRBJ1-2	TRBD1	once	CASSFDRGPGGYTF	TGTGCCAGCAGCTTTGACAGGGGGCCGGGTGGCTACACCTTC
TRBV7-2	TRBJ1-1	.	.	CASSLGVGSNTEAFF	TGTGCCAGCAGCTTAGGCGTCGGTTCGAACACTGAAGCTTTCTTT
TRBV5-1	TRBJ1-1	.	few	CASSPREGKTEAFF	TGCGCCAGCAGCCCCAGGGAAGGGAAGACTGAAGCTTTCTTT
TRBV18	TRBJ1-2	.	.	CASSPTDTYGNYGYTF	TGTGCCAGCTCACCGACCGACACTTATGGGAACTATGGCTACACCTTC
TRBV28	TRBJ2-7	TRBD1	.	CASSVTGDRAYEQYF	TGTGCCAGCAGTGTTACCGGTGACAGGGCCTACGAGCAGTACTTC
TRBV30	TRBJ2-3	TRBD2	.	CAWSGGVFSGTSDPLSTDTQYF	TGTGCCTGGAGTGGAGGGGTTTTCTCCGGGACTAGCGATCCCCTTAGCACAGATACGCAGTATTTT
TRBV6-1	TRBJ1-1	.	few	CASSVTGLNTEAFF	TGTGCCAGCAGTGTAACAGGCCTGAACACTGAAGCTTTCTTT
TRBV4-2	TRBJ1-1	.	.	CASSHQEMNTEAFF	TGTGCCAGCAGCCATCAGGAAATGAACACTGAAGCTTTCTTT
TRBV6-5	TRBJ1-2	TRBD1	.	CASRNRDRGGYTF	TGTGCCAGCAGAAACCGGGACAGGGGTGGCTACACCTTC
TRBV11-2	TRBJ2-1	TRBD2	.	CASSWTGRGGGEQFF	TGTGCCAGCAGCTGGACGGGGCGGGGGGGCGGTGAGCAGTTCTTC
TRBV5-1	TRBJ2-2	TRBD1	.	CASSPGQGAGGRGELFF	TGCGCCAGCAGCCCCGGACAGGGGGCCGGGGGGCGCGGGGAGCTGTTTTTT
TRBV6-6	TRBJ1-1	.	few	CASTGGTEAFF	TGTGCCAGCACGGGGGGCACTGAAGCTTTCTTT
TRBV23-1	TRBJ1-5	.	.	CASSLAVSNQPQHF	TGCGCCAGCAGTCTGGCAGTTAGCAATCAGCCCCAGCATTTT
TRBV30	TRBJ2-1	.	.	CAWRYLSDEQFF	TGTGCCTGGAGGTACCTCTCGGATGAGCAGTTCTTC
TRBV7-8	TRBJ2-7	.	.	CASSLGNYQQF	TGTGCCAGCAGCTTAGGGAACTACCAGCAGTTC
TRBV27	TRBJ1-2	TRBD1	.	CASSLSQGALFYGYTF	TGTGCCAGCAGTCTCAGCCAGGGGGCTTTGTTCTATGGCTACACCTTC
TRBV6-5	TRBJ1-2	.	.	CASSYIGQRLNYGYTF	TGTGCCAGCAGTTACATCGGACAGCGACTTAACTATGGCTACACCTTC
TRBV30	TRBJ2-7	.	.	CAWRATWGQPSSYEQYF	TGTGCCTGGAGGGCCACTTGGGGGCAGCCCAGCTCCTACGAGCAGTACTTC